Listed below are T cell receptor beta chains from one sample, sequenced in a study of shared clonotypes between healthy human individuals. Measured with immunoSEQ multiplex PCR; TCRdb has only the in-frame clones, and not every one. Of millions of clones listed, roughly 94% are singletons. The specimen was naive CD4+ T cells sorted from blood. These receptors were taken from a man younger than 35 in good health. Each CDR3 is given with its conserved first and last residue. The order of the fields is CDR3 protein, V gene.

CDR3: CASSQDLRDNEKLFF
V: TRBV14

CDR3: CASSLVMVEGPGTEAFF
V: TRBV7-2

CDR3: CASSLGQEMSPLHF
V: TRBV5-1

CDR3: CASSPPVLGTGGADTQYF
V: TRBV25-1

CDR3: CASSLEVGASTDTQYF
V: TRBV5-1

CDR3: CASSKNKPGLAGSISYNEQFF
V: TRBV2

CDR3: CASSSAGEGNQPQHF
V: TRBV28

CDR3: CASSKDPFSTDTQYF
V: TRBV6-5

CDR3: CASSPDGNYGYTF
V: TRBV6-6

CDR3: CASSLEAGYNEQFF
V: TRBV5-1

CDR3: CASSPGSPYGYTF
V: TRBV6-5

CDR3: CASSLANSPLHF
V: TRBV5-6

CDR3: CASSEGIGGYTF
V: TRBV5-1

CDR3: CATLMGGGNEQFF
V: TRBV10-3

CDR3: CASSFIGQQPQHF
V: TRBV28

CDR3: CASRKQGRTDTQYF
V: TRBV27

CDR3: CASSFAEGKETQYF
V: TRBV18

CDR3: CASSYTHANYGYTF
V: TRBV6-5

CDR3: CASSPGGPFLLANYGYTF
V: TRBV4-1

CDR3: CASTIAGKQYEQYF
V: TRBV10-2

CDR3: CASSEGTGGYNSPLHF
V: TRBV2

CDR3: CASSGVQGRGIDTQYF
V: TRBV9